Below are 6 T cell receptor beta chains sequenced from a single sample in a study of blood T cell repertoires in COVID-19. Sequenced by immunoSEQ multiplex PCR; TCRdb stores in-frame clones only, minus some. Of approximately 260,000 clones in the sample, roughly 88% were seen once. The sequencing input was peripheral blood. These receptors originate from a woman aged 70 to 79 with COVID-19, enrolled during active disease.

The rearrangement links TRBV7-6 to TRBJ2-7; 11 bases are a match to TRBD1. The CDR3 spans 17 residues. The junction had 12 bases not matched to a gene; V was cut back by 4 bases and J by 4 bases. Looked up from germline, CDR1 is SGHVS and CDR2 is FNYEAQ. CDR3 sequence (DNA): TGTGCCAGCAGCTCAAAACCTGGTGGGACAGGGGGGTACGAGCAGTACTTC. Its translation: CASSSKPGGTGGYEQYF.

The rearrangement uses TRBV29-1 and TRBJ2-5, with 7 positions matching TRBD1. Germline V gives CDR1 SQVTM, CDR2 ANQGSEA. The V segment lost 6 bases and the J segment 1 base; nucleotides outside the gene matches: 8. The CDR3 is 14 amino acids. DNA of the CDR3: TGCAGCGTAGGGGGACAGCCACTCCAAGAGACCCAGTACTTC. Protein product: CSVGGQPLQETQYF.

J is TRBJ2-7 and V is TRBV11-3; 8 nucleotides match TRBD2. In germline, CDR1 is SGHNT, CDR2 YENEEA. The CDR3 sequence is 14 residues long. J was trimmed by 2 bases and V by 5 bases; bases with no gene match: 5. The CDR3 DNA is TGTGCCAGCAGCCCCAGCGGGAGAGCCTACGAGCAGTACTTC. Encoded protein: CASSPSGRAYEQYF.

This clone was recorded only once. The rearrangement joins TRBV3-1 (or the pseudogene TRBV3-2) to TRBJ2-7; no clear D gene. Germline-derived CDR1 and CDR2 are LGHDT and YNNKEL (reference sequence). Trimming cost V 6 bases and J 5 bases, with 8 bases left between them. CDR3 length: 11 amino acids. CDR3: CASRGSHEQYF. As DNA, the CDR3 is TGTGCCAGCAGGGGTAGCCACGAGCAGTACTTC.

Here the CDR3 reads CASSSRGGTGNTIYF. The CDR3 DNA reads TGTGCCAGCAGCAGTAGGGGGGGAACGGGAAACACCATATATTTT. V is TRBV7-2 and J is TRBJ1-3, with TRBD1 as a possible D gene (6 bases). The CDR3 contains 15 residues. The germline CDR1 and CDR2 sequences are SGHTA and FQGNSA. V lost 5 bases and J 4 bases, leaving 15 bases between the germline ends.

The rearrangement joins TRBV14 to TRBJ2-2; 12 bases fit TRBD2. The CDR3 loop spans 21 amino acids. With V trimmed by 4 bases and J by 3 bases, 18 bases remained unmatched. The germline gives CDR1 SGHDN, CDR2 FVKESK. This chain's CDR3 is CASSLQHRGLAGGQDTGELFF. In DNA, the CDR3 is TGTGCCAGCAGCCTCCAACATCGAGGGCTAGCGGGAGGGCAGGACACCGGGGAGCTGTTTTTT.